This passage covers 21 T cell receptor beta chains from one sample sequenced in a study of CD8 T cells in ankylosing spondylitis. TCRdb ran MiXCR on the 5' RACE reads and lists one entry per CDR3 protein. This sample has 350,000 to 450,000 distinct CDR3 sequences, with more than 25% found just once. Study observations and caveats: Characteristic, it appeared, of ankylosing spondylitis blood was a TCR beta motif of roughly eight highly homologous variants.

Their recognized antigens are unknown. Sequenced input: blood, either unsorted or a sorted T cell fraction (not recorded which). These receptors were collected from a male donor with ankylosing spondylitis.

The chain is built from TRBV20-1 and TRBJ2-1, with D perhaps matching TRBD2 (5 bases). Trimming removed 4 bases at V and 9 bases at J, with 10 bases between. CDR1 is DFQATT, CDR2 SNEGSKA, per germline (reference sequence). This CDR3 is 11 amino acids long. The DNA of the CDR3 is TGCAGTGCTAAGTGGACTCTTGAGCAGTTCTTC. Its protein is CSAKWTLEQFF.

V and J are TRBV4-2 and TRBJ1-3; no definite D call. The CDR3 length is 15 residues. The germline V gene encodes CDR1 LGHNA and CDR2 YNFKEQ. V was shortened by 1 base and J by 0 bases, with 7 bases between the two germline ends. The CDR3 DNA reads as TGTGCCAGCAGCCAAGGACGGTACTCTGGAAACACCATATATTTT. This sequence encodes CASSQGRYSGNTIYF.

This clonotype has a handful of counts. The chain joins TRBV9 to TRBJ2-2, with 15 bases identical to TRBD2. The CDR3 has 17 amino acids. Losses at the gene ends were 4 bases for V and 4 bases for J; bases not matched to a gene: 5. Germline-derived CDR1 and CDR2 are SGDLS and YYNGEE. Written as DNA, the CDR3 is TGTGCCAGCAGCTCGGGACTAGCGGGAGGTTTCACCGGGGAGCTGTTTTTT. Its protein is CASSSGLAGGFTGELFF.

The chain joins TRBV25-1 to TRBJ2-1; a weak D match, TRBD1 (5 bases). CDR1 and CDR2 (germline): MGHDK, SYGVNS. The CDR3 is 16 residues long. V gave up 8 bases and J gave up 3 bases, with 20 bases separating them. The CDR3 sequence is CASAGAAPLNYNEQFF. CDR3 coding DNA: TGTGCCAGCGCTGGGGCGGCCCCCCTTAACTACAATGAGCAGTTCTTC.

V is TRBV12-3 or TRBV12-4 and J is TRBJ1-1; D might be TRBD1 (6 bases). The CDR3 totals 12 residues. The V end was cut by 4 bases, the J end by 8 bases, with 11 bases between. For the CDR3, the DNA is TGTGCCAGCAGTTCAGGACAGCGCGAAGCTTTCTTT. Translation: CASSSGQREAFF.

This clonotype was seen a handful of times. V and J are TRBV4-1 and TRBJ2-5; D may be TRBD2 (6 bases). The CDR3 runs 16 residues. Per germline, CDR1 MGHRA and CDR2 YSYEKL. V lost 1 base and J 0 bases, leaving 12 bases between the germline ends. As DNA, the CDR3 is TGCGCCAGCAGCCAAGGTGGAGGGGTGTACCAAGAGACCCAGTACTTC. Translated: CASSQGGGVYQETQYF.

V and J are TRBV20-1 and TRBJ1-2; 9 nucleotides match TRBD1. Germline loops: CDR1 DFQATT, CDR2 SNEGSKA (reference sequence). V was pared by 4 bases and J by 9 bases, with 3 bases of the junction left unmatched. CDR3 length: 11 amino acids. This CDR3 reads CSAMDRGSYTF. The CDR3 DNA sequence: TGCAGTGCTATGGACAGGGGTAGCTACACCTTC.

The CDR3 region has the DNA TGCAGCGTTAGTACGGGTCCCGCTGGCTACACCTTC. It yields the protein CSVSTGPAGYTF. This chain links TRBV29-1 with TRBJ1-2; D uncertain. The CDR3 extends over 12 amino acids. The V gene lost 5 bases and the J gene lost 7 bases, with 14 bases spanning the gap. Germline CDR1 is SQVTM and CDR2 is ANQGSEA.

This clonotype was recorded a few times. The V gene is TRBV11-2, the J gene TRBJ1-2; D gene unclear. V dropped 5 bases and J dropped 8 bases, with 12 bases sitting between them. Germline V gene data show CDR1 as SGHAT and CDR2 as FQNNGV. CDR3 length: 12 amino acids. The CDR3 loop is CASSRFHEGYTF. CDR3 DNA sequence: TGTGCCAGCAGCCGATTCCACGAGGGCTACACCTTC.

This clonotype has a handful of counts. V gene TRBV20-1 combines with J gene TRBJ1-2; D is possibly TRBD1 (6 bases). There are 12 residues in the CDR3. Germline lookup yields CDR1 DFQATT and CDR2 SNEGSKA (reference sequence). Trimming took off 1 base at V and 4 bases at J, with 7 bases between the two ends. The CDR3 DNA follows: TGCAGTGCTAGAGGGACAGCCTATGGCTACACCTTC. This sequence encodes CSARGTAYGYTF.

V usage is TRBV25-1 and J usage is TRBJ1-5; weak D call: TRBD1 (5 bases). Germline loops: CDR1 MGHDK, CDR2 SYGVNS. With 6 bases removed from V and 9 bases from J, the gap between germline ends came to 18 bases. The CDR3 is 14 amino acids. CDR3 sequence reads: CASSERGRVGPQHF. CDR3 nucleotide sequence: TGTGCCAGCAGCGAGAGGGGAAGGGTAGGGCCCCAGCATTTT.

This CDR3 is CSVQTGGAGEQYF. Here the CDR3 DNA reads TGCAGCGTTCAAACAGGGGGCGCGGGGGAGCAGTACTTC. The chain joins TRBV29-1 to TRBJ2-7; 9 nucleotides match TRBD1. V dropped 5 bases and J dropped 7; count of bases not matched to a gene: 9. The V gene's germline CDR1 is SQVTM and CDR2 ANQGSEA. The CDR3 is 13 residues long.

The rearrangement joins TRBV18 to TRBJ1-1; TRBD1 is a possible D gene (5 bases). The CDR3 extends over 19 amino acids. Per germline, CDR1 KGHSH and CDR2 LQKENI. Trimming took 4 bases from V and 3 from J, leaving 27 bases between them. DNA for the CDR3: TGTGCCAGCTCACAAAGGAGGGGATGGTCTCACGATAGGGACACTGAAGCTTTCTTT. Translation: CASSQRRGWSHDRDTEAFF.

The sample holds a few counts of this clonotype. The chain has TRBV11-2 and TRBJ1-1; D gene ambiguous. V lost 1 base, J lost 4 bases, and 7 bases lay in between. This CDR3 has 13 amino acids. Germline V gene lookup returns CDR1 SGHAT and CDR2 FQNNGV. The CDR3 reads CASSLVHPTEAFF. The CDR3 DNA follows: TGTGCCAGCAGCTTAGTACATCCCACTGAAGCTTTCTTT.

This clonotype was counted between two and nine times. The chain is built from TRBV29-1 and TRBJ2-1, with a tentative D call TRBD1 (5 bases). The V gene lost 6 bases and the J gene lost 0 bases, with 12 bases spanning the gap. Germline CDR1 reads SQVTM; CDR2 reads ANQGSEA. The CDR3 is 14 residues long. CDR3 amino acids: CSVRYDSSYNEQFF. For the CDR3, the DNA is TGCAGCGTCAGATACGACAGCTCCTACAATGAGCAGTTCTTC.

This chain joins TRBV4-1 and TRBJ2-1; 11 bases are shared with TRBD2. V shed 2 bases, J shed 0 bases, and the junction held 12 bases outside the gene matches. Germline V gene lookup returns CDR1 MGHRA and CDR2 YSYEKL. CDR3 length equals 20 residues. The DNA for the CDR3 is TGCGCCAGCAGCCAAATTATAGCGGGAGGGCGCCAATACTCCTACAATGAGCAGTTCTTC. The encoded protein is CASSQIIAGGRQYSYNEQFF.

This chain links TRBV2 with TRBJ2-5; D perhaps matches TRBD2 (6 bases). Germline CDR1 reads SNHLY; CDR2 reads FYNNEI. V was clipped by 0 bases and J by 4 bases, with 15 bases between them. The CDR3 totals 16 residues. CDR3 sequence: CASSEALGGEGETQYF. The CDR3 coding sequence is TGTGCCAGCAGTGAAGCGCTGGGGGGAGAAGGAGAGACCCAGTACTTC.

CDR3 in DNA: TGCAGTGCCCTTGGCCGGGATACGCAGTATTTT. This sequence encodes CSALGRDTQYF. The chain employs TRBV20-1 and TRBJ2-3; D is unclear. Trimming took off 6 bases at V and 6 bases at J, with 10 bases between the two ends. CDR3 length: 11 amino acids. Germline-derived CDR1 and CDR2 are DFQATT and SNEGSKA (reference sequence).

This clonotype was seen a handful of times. The CDR3: CASSQGLAGVRSYNEQFF. CDR3 coding DNA: TGTGCCAGCAGCCAAGGACTAGCGGGAGTTCGCTCCTACAATGAGCAGTTCTTC. V gene TRBV14 combines with J gene TRBJ2-1, with 12 bases fitting TRBD2. V was pared by 1 base and J by 0 bases, with 4 bases of the junction left unmatched. CDR3 length: 18 residues. Germline CDR1 and CDR2: SGHDN and FVKESK.

CDR3 residues: CAWSPGAYNQPQHF. The CDR3 bases are TGTGCCTGGAGTCCCGGGGCTTACAATCAGCCCCAGCATTTT. The rearrangement joins TRBV30 to TRBJ1-5, with a weak D call TRBD1 (5 bases). Trimming removed 2 bases at V and 3 bases at J, with 11 bases between. The CDR3 spans 14 residues. Germline-derived CDR1 and CDR2 are GTSNPN and SVGIG (reference sequence).

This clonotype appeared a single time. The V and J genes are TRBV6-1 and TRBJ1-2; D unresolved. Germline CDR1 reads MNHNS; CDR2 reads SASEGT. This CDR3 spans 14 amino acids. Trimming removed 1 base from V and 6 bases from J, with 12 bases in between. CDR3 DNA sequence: TGTGCCAGCAGTGAAGGTGCAAGGGCGGATGGCTACACCTTC. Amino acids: CASSEGARADGYTF.